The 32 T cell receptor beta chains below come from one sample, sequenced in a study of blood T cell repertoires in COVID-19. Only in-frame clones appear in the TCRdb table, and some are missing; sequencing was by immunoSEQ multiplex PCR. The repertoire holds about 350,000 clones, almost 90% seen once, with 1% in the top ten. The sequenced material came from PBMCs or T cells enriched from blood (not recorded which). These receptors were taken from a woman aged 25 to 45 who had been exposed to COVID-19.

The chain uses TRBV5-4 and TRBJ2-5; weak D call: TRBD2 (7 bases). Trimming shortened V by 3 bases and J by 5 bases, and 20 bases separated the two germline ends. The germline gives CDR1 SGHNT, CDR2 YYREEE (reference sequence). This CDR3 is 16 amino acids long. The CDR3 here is CASSSLTGGSGETQYF. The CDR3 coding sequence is TGTGCCAGCAGCTCTTTGACAGGCGGGAGTGGGGAGACCCAGTACTTC.

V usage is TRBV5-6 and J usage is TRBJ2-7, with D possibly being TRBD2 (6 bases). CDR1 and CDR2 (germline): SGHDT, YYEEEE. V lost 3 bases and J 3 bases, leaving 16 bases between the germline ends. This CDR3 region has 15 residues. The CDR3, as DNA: TGTGCCAGCAGCTACTTAGCGGAGAGGATCTACGAGCAGTACTTC. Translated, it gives CASSYLAERIYEQYF.

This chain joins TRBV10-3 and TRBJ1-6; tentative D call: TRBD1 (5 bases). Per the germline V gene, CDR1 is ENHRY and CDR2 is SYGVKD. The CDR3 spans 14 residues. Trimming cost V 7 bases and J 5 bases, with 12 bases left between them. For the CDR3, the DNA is TGTGCCATCACCTCGGGGGAGGATAATTCACCCCTCCACTTT. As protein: CAITSGEDNSPLHF.

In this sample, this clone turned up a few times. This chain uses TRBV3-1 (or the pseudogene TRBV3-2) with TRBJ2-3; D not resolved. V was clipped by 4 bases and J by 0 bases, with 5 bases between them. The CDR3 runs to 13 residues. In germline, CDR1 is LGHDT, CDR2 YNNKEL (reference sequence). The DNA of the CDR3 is TGTGCCAGCAGCCCTCTCAGCACAGATACGCAGTATTTT. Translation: CASSPLSTDTQYF.

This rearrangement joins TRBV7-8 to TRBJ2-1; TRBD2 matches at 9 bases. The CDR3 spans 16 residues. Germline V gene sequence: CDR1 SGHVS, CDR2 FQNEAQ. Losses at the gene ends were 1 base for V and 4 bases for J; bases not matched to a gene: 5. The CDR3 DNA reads TGTGCCAGCAGCTTAGGGGCGGGAGGGGGTTACAATGAGCAGTTCTTC. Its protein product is CASSLGAGGGYNEQFF.

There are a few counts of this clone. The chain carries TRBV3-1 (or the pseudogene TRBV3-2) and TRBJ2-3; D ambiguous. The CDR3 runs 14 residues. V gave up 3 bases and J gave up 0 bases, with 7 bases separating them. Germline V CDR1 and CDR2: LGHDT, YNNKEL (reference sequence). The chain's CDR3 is CASSQSVSTDTQYF. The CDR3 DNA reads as TGTGCCAGCAGCCAGTCGGTTAGCACAGATACGCAGTATTTT.

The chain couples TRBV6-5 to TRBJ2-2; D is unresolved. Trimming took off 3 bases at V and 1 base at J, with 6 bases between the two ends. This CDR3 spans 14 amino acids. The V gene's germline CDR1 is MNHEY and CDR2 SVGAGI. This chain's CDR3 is CASSYSGNTGELFF. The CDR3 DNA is TGTGCCAGCAGTTATAGTGGGAACACCGGGGAGCTGTTTTTT.

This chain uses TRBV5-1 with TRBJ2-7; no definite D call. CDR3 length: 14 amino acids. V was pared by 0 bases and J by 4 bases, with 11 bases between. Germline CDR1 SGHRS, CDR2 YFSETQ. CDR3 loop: CASSLARGTYEQYF. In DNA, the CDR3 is TGCGCCAGCAGCTTGGCGAGAGGTACTTACGAGCAGTACTTC.

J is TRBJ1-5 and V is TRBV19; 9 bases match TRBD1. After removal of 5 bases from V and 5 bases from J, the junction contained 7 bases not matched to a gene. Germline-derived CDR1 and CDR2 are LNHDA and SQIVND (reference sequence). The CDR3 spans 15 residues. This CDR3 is CASSHNRGRDQPQHF. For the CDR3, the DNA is TGTGCCAGTAGTCACAACAGGGGGCGAGATCAGCCCCAGCATTTT.

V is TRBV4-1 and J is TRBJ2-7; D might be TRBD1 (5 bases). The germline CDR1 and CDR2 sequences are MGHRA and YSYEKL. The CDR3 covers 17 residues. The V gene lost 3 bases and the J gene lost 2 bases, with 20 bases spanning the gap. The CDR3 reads CASSQAAGRQNTYEQYF. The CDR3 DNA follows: TGCGCCAGCAGCCAGGCCGCTGGAAGACAGAACACCTACGAGCAGTACTTC.

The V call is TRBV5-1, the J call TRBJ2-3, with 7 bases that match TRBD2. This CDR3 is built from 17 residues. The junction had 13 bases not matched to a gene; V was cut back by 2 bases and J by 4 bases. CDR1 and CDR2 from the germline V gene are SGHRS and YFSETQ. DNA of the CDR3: TGCGCCAGCAGCTTTTCTGGCGGCGGGAGTGGAGCAGATACGCAGTATTTT. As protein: CASSFSGGGSGADTQYF.

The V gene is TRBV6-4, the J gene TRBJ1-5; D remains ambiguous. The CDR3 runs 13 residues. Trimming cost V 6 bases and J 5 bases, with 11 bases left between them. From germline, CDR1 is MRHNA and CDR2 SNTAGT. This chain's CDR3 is CASSPQRDQPQHF. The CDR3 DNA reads TGTGCCAGCAGCCCCCAGAGGGATCAGCCCCAGCATTTT.

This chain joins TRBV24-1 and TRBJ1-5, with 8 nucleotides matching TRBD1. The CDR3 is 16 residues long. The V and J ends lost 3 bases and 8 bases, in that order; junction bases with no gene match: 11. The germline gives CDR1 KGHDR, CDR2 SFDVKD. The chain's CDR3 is CATSDAKQGGLKPQHF. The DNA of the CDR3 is TGTGCCACCAGTGATGCCAAACAGGGGGGCCTGAAGCCCCAGCATTTT.

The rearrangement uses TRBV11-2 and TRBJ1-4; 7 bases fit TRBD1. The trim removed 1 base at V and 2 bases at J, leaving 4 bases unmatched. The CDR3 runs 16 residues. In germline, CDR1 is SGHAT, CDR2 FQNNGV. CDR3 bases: TGTGCCAGCAGCTTAGGAGACAGGGCGACTAATGAAAAACTGTTTTTT. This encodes CASSLGDRATNEKLFF.

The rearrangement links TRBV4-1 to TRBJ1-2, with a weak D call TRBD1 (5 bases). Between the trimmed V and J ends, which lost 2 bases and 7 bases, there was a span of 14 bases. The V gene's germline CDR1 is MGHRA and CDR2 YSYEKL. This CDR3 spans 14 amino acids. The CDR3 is CASSQIGTDIGYTF. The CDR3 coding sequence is TGCGCCAGCAGCCAAATAGGGACTGATATTGGCTACACCTTC.

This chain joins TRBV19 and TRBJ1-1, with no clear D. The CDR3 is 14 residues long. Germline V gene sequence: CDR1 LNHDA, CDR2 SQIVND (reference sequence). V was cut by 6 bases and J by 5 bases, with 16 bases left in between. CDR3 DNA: TGTGCCAGTAGAGTTGCGGGAACCTGGACTGAAGCTTTCTTT. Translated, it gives CASRVAGTWTEAFF.

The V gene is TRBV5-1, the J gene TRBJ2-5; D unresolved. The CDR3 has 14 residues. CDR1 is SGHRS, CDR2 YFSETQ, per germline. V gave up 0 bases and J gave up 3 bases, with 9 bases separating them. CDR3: CASSLANLEETQYF. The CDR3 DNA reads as TGCGCCAGCAGCTTGGCCAACTTGGAAGAGACCCAGTACTTC.

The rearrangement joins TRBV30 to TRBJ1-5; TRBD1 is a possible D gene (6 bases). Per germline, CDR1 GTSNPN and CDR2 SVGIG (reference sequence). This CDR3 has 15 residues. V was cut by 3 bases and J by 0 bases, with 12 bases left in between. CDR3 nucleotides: TGTGCCTGGAGAGGGACACATTATAGCAATCAGCCCCAGCATTTT. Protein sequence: CAWRGTHYSNQPQHF.

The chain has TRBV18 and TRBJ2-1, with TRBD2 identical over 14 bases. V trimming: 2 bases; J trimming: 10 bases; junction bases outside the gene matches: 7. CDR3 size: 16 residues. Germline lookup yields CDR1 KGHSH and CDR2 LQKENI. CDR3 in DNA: TGTGCCAGCTCACCAGAACCGGGACTAGCGGGAGAGGAGCAGTTCTTC. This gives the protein CASSPEPGLAGEEQFF.

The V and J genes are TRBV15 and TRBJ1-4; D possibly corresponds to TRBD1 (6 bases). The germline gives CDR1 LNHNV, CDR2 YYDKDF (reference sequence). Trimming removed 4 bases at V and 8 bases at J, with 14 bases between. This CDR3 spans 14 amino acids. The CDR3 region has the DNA TGTGCCACCAGCACCTCCACAGGGTTAGAAAAACTGTTTTTT. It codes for CATSTSTGLEKLFF.

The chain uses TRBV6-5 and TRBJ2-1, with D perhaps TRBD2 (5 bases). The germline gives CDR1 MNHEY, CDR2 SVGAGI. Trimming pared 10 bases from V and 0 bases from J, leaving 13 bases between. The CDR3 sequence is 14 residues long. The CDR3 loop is CATGGASSYNEQFF. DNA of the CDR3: TGTGCCACCGGAGGCGCAAGCTCCTACAATGAGCAGTTCTTC.

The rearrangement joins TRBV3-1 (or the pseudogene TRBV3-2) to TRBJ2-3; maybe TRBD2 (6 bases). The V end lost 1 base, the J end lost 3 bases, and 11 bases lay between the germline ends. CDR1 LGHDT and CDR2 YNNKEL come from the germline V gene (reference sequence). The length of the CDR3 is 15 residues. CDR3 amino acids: CASSQAGVSTDTQYF. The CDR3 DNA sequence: TGTGCCAGCAGCCAAGCGGGAGTTTCAACAGATACGCAGTATTTT.

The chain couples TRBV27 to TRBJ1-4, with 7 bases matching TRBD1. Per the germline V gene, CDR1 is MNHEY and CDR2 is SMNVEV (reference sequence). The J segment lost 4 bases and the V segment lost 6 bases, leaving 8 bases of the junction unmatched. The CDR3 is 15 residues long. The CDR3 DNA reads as TGTGCCAGCAGAGTCTACGGGACAGATAATGAAAAACTGTTTTTT. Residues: CASRVYGTDNEKLFF.

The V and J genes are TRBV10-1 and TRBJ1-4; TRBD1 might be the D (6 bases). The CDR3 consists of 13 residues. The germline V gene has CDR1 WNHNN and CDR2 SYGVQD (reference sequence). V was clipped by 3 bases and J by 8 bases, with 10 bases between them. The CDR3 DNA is TGCGCCAGCAGTGAACAGGGATGGGAAAAACTGTTTTTT. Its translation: CASSEQGWEKLFF.

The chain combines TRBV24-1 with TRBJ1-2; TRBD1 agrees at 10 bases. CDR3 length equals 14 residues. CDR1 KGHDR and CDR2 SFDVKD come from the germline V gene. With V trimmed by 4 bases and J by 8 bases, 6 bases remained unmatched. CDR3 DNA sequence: TGTGCCACCAGTGACCCGGGACAGGGGTCGGGCTACACCTTC. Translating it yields CATSDPGQGSGYTF.

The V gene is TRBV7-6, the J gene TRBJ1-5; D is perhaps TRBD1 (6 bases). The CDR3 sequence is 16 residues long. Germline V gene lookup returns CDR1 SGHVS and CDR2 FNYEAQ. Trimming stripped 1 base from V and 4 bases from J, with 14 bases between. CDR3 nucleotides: TGTGCCAGCAGCTTAGGAAGGGGGAGGGTGAATCAGCCCCAGCATTTT. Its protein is CASSLGRGRVNQPQHF.

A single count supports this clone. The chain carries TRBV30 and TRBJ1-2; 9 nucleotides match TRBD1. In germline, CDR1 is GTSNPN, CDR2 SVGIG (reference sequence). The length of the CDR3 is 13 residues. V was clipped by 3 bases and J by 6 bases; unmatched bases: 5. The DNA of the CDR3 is TGTGCCTGGAGGGGGGACAGGGAACATGGCTACACCTTC. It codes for CAWRGDREHGYTF.

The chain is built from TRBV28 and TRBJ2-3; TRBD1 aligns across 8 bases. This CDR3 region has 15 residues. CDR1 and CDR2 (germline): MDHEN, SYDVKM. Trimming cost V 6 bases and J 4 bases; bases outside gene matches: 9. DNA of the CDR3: TGTGCCAGCAGCACGACTCTACAGGGGGCAGATACGCAGTATTTT. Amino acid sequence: CASSTTLQGADTQYF. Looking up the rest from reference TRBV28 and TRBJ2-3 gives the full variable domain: DVKVTQSSRYLVKRTGEKVFLECVQDMDHENMFWYRQDPGLGLRLIYFSYDVKMKEKGDIPEGYSVSREKKERFSLILESASTNQTSMYLCASSTTLQGADTQYFGPGTRLTVL.

CDR3 sequence: CASSPWGVTDTQYF. The CDR3 DNA is TGTGCCAGCTCCCCTTGGGGAGTTACAGATACGCAGTATTTT. The chain uses TRBV18 and TRBJ2-3; possible D gene TRBD2, 5 bases. The germline gives CDR1 KGHSH, CDR2 LQKENI. This CDR3 spans 14 amino acids. Trimming shortened V by 6 bases and J by 3 bases, and 13 bases separated the two germline ends.

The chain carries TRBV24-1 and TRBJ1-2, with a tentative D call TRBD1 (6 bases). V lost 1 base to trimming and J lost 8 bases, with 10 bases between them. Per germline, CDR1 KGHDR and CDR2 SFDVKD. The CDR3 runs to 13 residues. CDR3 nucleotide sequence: TGTGCCACCAGTGATTTAGGGGGACGGGGCTACACCTTC. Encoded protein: CATSDLGGRGYTF.

The chain's CDR3 is CASSINRGRFGLAKNIQYF. CDR3 DNA sequence: TGTGCCAGCAGCATAAACAGGGGGCGATTCGGGCTAGCCAAAAACATTCAGTACTTC. This sequence joins TRBV7-2 and TRBJ2-4; 9 positions agree with TRBD1. The CDR3 totals 19 residues. CDR1 is SGHTA, CDR2 FQGNSA, per germline. After removal of 5 bases from V and 0 bases from J, the junction contained 14 bases not matched to a gene. The full variable domain, with the rest looked up from reference TRBV7-2 and TRBJ2-4, is GAGVSQSPSNKVTEKGKDVELRCDPISGHTALYWYRQSLGQGLEFLIYFQGNSAPDKSGLPSDRFSAERTGGSVSTLTIQRTQQEDSAVYLCASSINRGRFGLAKNIQYFGAGTRLSVL.

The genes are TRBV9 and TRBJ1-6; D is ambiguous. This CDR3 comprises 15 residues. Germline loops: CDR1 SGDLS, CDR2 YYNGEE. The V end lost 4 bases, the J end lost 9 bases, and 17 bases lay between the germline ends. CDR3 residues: CASSPNSIVSSPLHF. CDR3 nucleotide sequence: TGTGCCAGCAGCCCTAACAGTATTGTCAGTTCACCCCTCCACTTT. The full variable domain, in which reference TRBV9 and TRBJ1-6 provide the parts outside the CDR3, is DSGVTQTPKHLITATGQRVTLRCSPRSGDLSVYWYQQSLDQGLQFLIQYYNGEERAKGNILERFSAQQFPDLHSELNLSSLELGDSALYFCASSPNSIVSSPLHFGNGTRLTVT.